This is a list of T cell receptor beta chains from one sample in a study of T cell responses to AZD1222 COVID-19 vaccine. The table came from immunoSEQ multiplex PCR; TCRdb's copy has only in-frame clones and leaves some out. The sample has about 140,000 clones, 88% seen once. The starting material was peripheral blood, obtained 28 days after the second AZD1222 dose. Receptors were obtained from an adult who received the AZD1222 COVID-19 vaccine. Both conserved end residues are part of each CDR3. Each record gives: V gene, D gene, J gene, clone size, CDR3 DNA, CDR3 protein. D genes are given only for firm matches. Clone size is not always given. Where it is, it says once, few, many or a class for expanded clones.

TRBV14	-	TRBJ2-5	-	TGTGCCAGCAGCCAAAACGCCCTGGGGACCCAGTACTTC	CASSQNALGTQYF
TRBV5-8	-	TRBJ1-5	-	TGTGCCAGCAGCCCGGTGAGGGGCGTAAGCAATCAGCCCCAGCATTTT	CASSPVRGVSNQPQHF
TRBV4-3	TRBD2	TRBJ2-1	-	TGCGCCAGCAGCCAAGATGCCAGCGGGGGGGCCAGGGAGCAGTTCTTC	CASSQDASGGAREQFF
TRBV19	-	TRBJ1-2	-	TGTGCCAGTAGTATCGGGGGTTCTGGCTACACCTTC	CASSIGGSGYTF
TRBV24-1	-	TRBJ1-2	-	TGTGCCACCAGTGATGGCAGTAACTATGGCTACACCTTC	CATSDGSNYGYTF
TRBV4-1	-	TRBJ1-1	few	TGCGCCAGCAGCCAAGACCTGTCGAGGGGGAACCGTGGTGAAGCTTTCTTT	CASSQDLSRGNRGEAFF
TRBV21-1	-	TRBJ2-7	-	TGTGCCAGCAGCAAAAGGTCGGCGGTATACGAGCAGTACTTC	CASSKRSAVYEQYF
TRBV28	-	TRBJ1-6	-	TGTGCCAGCAGTTTTGGGGGGGCGGGGTCACCCCTCCACTTT	CASSFGGAGSPLHF
TRBV18	TRBD2	TRBJ2-1	-	TGTGCCAGCTCAGTCAGCGGGGGAGCCTACAATGAGCAGTTCTTC	CASSVSGGAYNEQFF
TRBV7-3	-	TRBJ1-1	once	TGTGCCAGCAGCAGACGAGGATTCACTGAAGCTTTCTTT	CASSRRGFTEAFF
TRBV30	TRBD1	TRBJ1-1	-	TGTGCCTGGAGCCACACAGGGGGGGACACTGAAGCTTTCTTT	CAWSHTGGDTEAFF
TRBV12-3/TRBV12-4	-	TRBJ1-2	-	TGTGCCAGCAAATGGGACGGAGGTGGCTACACCTTC	CASKWDGGGYTF
TRBV5-4	TRBD2	TRBJ2-4	-	TGTGCCAGCAGCTTTAGGGGAGGGTGGGACATTCAGTACTTC	CASSFRGGWDIQYF
TRBV28	-	TRBJ1-2	few	TGTGCCATACAGGGTTTTTCGGCTAACTATGGCTACACCTTC	CAIQGFSANYGYTF
TRBV9	TRBD1	TRBJ1-1	-	TGTGCCAGCAGCTTCCGGGACAGGGGGACTGAAGCTTTCTTT	CASSFRDRGTEAFF
TRBV7-2	-	TRBJ2-1	-	TGTGCCAGCAGCTTGGGGGCCTCCTACAATGAGCAGTTCTTC	CASSLGASYNEQFF
TRBV10-2	-	TRBJ1-5	-	TGCGCCAGCAGTGAACTATCTAATCAGCCCCAGCATTTT	CASSELSNQPQHF
TRBV7-7	TRBD1	TRBJ2-2	-	TGTGCTAGCAGCTTCCGGGACAGGGGAACCGGGGAGCTGTTTTTT	CASSFRDRGTGELFF
TRBV28	-	TRBJ1-4	-	TGTGCCAGCAGGGGGGCAAGGGGCGGAGAAAAACTGTTTTTT	CASRGARGGEKLFF
TRBV11-3	-	TRBJ2-7	-	TGTGCCAGCAGCCAAAGGTCCAGCGAGCAGTACTTC	CASSQRSSEQYF
TRBV19	TRBD1	TRBJ2-1	-	TGTGCCAGTATGCCGGGACAGGGGGCTCCGTTCAATGAGCAGTTCTTC	CASMPGQGAPFNEQFF
TRBV7-9	-	TRBJ2-3	-	TGTGCCAGCAGCTTAGGAAAAGACTCAGGGGCAGATACGCAGTATTTT	CASSLGKDSGADTQYF
TRBV12-3/TRBV12-4	-	TRBJ2-5	few	TGTGCCAGCGGAAACGGGTTATATGAGACCCAGTACTTC	CASGNGLYETQYF
TRBV11-3	-	TRBJ2-7	-	TGTGCCAGCAGCTCTCAGGGAGGAGGGGACGAGCAGTACTTC	CASSSQGGGDEQYF
TRBV30	-	TRBJ1-5	-	TGTGCCTGGAGTGTAATCGGGAGGGGAAGTAATCAGCCCCAGCATTTT	CAWSVIGRGSNQPQHF
TRBV2	-	TRBJ2-1	-	TGTGCCAGCAGTGAAGCGCTTGGCAGCTGGGAGCAGTTCTTC	CASSEALGSWEQFF
TRBV19	-	TRBJ1-1	-	TGTGCCAGCCGGAACACTGAAGCTTTCTTT	CASRNTEAFF
TRBV6-1	-	TRBJ1-6	-	TGTGCCAGCAGTGAAGCCAGGGCAGGGAGTTCACCCCTCCACTTT	CASSEARAGSSPLHF
TRBV11-2	TRBD2	TRBJ2-3	-	TGTGCCAGCAGCCCCGGGACTAGCTCGGCTACGCAGTATTTT	CASSPGTSSATQYF
TRBV27	TRBD1	TRBJ2-1	-	TGTGCCAGCAGTTTACAGCCCGGGACAGGGGGGAATGAGCAGTTCTTC	CASSLQPGTGGNEQFF
TRBV7-7	TRBD2	TRBJ2-5	-	TGTGCTAGCAGCTCCCCGGGGGGAGAGGAGACCCAGTACTTC	CASSSPGGEETQYF
TRBV7-8	TRBD1	TRBJ2-1	few	TGTGCCAGCAGCCCCAGGGGGCTTAATGAGCAGTTCTTC	CASSPRGLNEQFF
TRBV12-3/TRBV12-4	-	TRBJ1-1	-	TGTGCCAGCAGTTCTAACGCTGAAGCTTTCTTT	CASSSNAEAFF
TRBV19	-	TRBJ1-1	-	TGTGCCACCTCAATGCGTACTGGGAGCACTGAAGCTTTCTTT	CATSMRTGSTEAFF
TRBV5-1	-	TRBJ2-7	once	TGCGCCAGCAGCCCACAGGCGGGAACTTACGAGCAGTACTTC	CASSPQAGTYEQYF
TRBV30	-	TRBJ2-3	-	TGTGCCTGGGGAAAACAGTCCCGCAGGGTAGCAGATACGCAGTATTTT	CAWGKQSRRVADTQYF
TRBV24-1	TRBD1	TRBJ2-5	-	TGTGCCACCAGTGAACAAACGACAGGGCCGGGGTACCAAGAGACCCAGTACTTC	CATSEQTTGPGYQETQYF
TRBV19	-	TRBJ2-1	-	TGTGCCAGTAGTAATTATCAGCTCCGGTCAGGGAACAATGAGCAGTTCTTC	CASSNYQLRSGNNEQFF
TRBV3-1/TRBV3-2	-	TRBJ2-5	-	TGTGCCAGCAGCCAAGATTTCGAGACCCAGTACTTC	CASSQDFETQYF
TRBV15	TRBD2	TRBJ2-1	-	TGTGCCACCAGCAGAGAGGCGGGGGCCTACAATGAGCAGTTCTTC	CATSREAGAYNEQFF
TRBV4-2	TRBD2	TRBJ2-1	few	TGTGCCAGCAGCCAAGGGGCCCGCGGGGGGGCCGACAATGAGCAGTTCTTC	CASSQGARGGADNEQFF
TRBV27	-	TRBJ2-3	-	TGTGCCAGCAGTTTCCAGTCCGTCCGCACAGATACGCAGTATTTT	CASSFQSVRTDTQYF
TRBV28	-	TRBJ1-1	-	TGTGCCAGCAGTACTTACAAAGGGCTCCCTGAAGCTTTCTTT	CASSTYKGLPEAFF
TRBV21-1	-	TRBJ1-6	-	TGTGCCAGCAGCAAAGGCCCGTTGGGTTACGATAATTCACCCCTCCACTTT	CASSKGPLGYDNSPLHF
TRBV3-1/TRBV3-2	TRBD2	TRBJ2-3	-	TGTGCCAGCAGCCCCGCGGCGGGGGGTGCAGATACGCAGTATTTT	CASSPAAGGADTQYF
TRBV29-1	TRBD2	TRBJ2-1	-	TGCAGCGTTGTCGAGGACGGGAGGACCTACAATGAGCAGTTCTTC	CSVVEDGRTYNEQFF
TRBV7-3	-	TRBJ1-1	-	TGTGCCAGCAGCTTGGGGCAGTACACTGAAGCTTTCTTT	CASSLGQYTEAFF
TRBV4-2	-	TRBJ2-7	-	TGTGCCAGCAGCCATGACCCGGACAACTCCTACGAGCAGTACTTC	CASSHDPDNSYEQYF
TRBV6-5	-	TRBJ2-7	-	TGTGCCAGTGACACATTCCCCGTCGCCGAGTACGAGCAGTACTTC	CASDTFPVAEYEQYF
TRBV6-5	-	TRBJ1-1	-	TGTGCCAGCGCAGAGACCACAAACACTGAAGCTTTCTTT	CASAETTNTEAFF
TRBV19	TRBD1	TRBJ1-5	-	TGTGCCAGTAGTAGACAGGGTCAAGGGAATCAGCCCCAGCATTTT	CASSRQGQGNQPQHF
TRBV27	-	TRBJ2-7	once	TGTGCCAGCAGTCTCGAAGGGCTCGAGCAGTACTTC	CASSLEGLEQYF